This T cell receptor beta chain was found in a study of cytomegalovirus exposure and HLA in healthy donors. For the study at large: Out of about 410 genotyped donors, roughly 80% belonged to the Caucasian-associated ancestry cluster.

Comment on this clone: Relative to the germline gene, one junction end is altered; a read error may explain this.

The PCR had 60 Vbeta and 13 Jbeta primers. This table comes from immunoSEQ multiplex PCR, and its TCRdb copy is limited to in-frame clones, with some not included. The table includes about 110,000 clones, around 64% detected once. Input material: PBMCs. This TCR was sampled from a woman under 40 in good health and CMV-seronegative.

The CDR3 bases are TGTGCCAGCCACGGACTAGGCAAAGAGGCCCAGTACTTC. Translation: CASHGLGKEAQYF. The V and J genes are TRBV27 and TRBJ2-5; 7 nucleotides align to TRBD2. There are 13 residues in the CDR3. Germline lookup yields CDR1 MNHEY and CDR2 SMNVEV (reference sequence).